The clone carrying this TCR beta chain occurred a few times. The CDR3 sequence is 15 residues long. The junction had 8 bases not matched to a gene; V was cut back by 4 bases and J by 4 bases. The germline V gene has CDR1 SGHTA and CDR2 FQGNSA. The data originate from a study of T-cell reconstitution after alpha-beta-depleted transplantation in children. A library of TCRbeta sequences, prepared with unique molecular identifiers, was generated. TCRdb processed the PCR reads anew with MiXCR; each CDR3 protein has one entry. The sample holds 200,000 to 250,000 distinct CDR3 sequences, around 10% seen once.

The rearrangement uses TRBV7-2 and TRBJ1-2; the match to TRBD1 covers 8 bases. The TCR sequence derives from a human donor who donated a stem cell graft to a child with acute lymphoblastic leukemia. Here the sequenced sample was PBMCs from the stem cell graft donor, taken from the stem cell graft. The CDR3 DNA reads TGTGCCAGCAGCTATGGGAGGACAGGGAGCTATGGCTACACCTTC. It specifies CASSYGRTGSYGYTF.